These 15 T cell receptor beta chains were sequenced from one sample in a study of T cells in Graves' hyperthyroidism and ophthalmopathy. TCR beta CDR3 regions were amplified from RNA transcripts. During a first-round RT-PCR of the TCR CDR3, the HTBI primer set was used. TCRdb redid the calling of the multiplex PCR reads with MiXCR, one entry per CDR3 protein. Altogether around 99,000 distinct CDR3 sequences are present, approximately 15% being singletons, with the ten largest covering 35% to 45%. Sequenced input: blood. The receptors originated from a woman in her forties or fifties with Graves' hyperthyroidism.

The CDR3 DNA is TGTGCCAGCAGCTTACGGTCTCAGAACACTGAAGCTTTCTTT. Translation gives CASSLRSQNTEAFF. J is TRBJ1-1 and V is TRBV5-4; D is ambiguous. Germline V gives CDR1 SGHNT, CDR2 YYREEE (reference sequence). V lost 2 bases to trimming and J lost 1 base, with 9 bases between them. This CDR3 region has 14 residues.

This clonotype was observed at least ten times. This chain connects TRBV5-1 to TRBJ2-3, with TRBD1 matching over 10 bases. Germline values: CDR1 SGHRS, CDR2 YFSETQ. This CDR3 is 16 amino acids long. V shed 5 bases and J 4 bases; nucleotides not matched to a gene: 10. CDR3 sequence: CASSSRQGAIPDTQYF. DNA for the CDR3: TGCGCCAGCAGTTCACGACAGGGGGCGATTCCAGATACGCAGTATTTT.

This clonotype was seen at least ten times. This chain connects TRBV7-2 to TRBJ2-3; 8 positions match TRBD2. The ends lost 5 bases at V and 0 bases at J; junction bases unmatched: 10. The CDR3 sequence is 17 residues long. CDR1 and CDR2 from the germline V gene are SGHTA and FQGNSA. CDR3 region: CASSRLGSGASTDTQYF. The CDR3 region has the DNA TGTGCCAGCAGCCGCCTGGGTAGCGGGGCTAGCACAGATACGCAGTATTTT.

This clonotype was picked up many times. The chain recombines TRBV14 with TRBJ2-1, with D possibly TRBD2 on 6 matching bases. Trimming cost V 3 bases and J 5 bases, with 17 bases left between them. The CDR3 is made up of 16 amino acids. The germline V gene has CDR1 SGHDN and CDR2 FVKESK. This CDR3 is CASSQVGDWADNEQFF. In DNA, the CDR3 is TGTGCCAGCAGCCAGGTGGGGGACTGGGCCGACAATGAGCAGTTCTTC.

This clonotype was detected ten times or more. The chain is built from TRBV6-1 and TRBJ1-5; D uncertain. Germline assignment: CDR1 MNHNS and CDR2 SASEGT. V lost 1 base to trimming and J lost 3 bases, with 4 bases between them. The CDR3 extends over 13 amino acids. The DNA for the CDR3 is TGTGCCAGCAGTGAAGGTAACAATCAGCCCCAGCATTTT. Its protein is CASSEGNNQPQHF.

This clonotype was seen at least ten times. The chain combines TRBV7-3 with TRBJ1-1; D perhaps matches TRBD1 (6 bases). The CDR3 extends over 14 amino acids. Germline CDR1 is SGHTA and CDR2 is FQGTGA. V shed 2 bases and J shed 3 bases, with 10 bases lying between them. Here the CDR3 DNA reads TGTGCCAGCAGCTTATACAGGGAGGACACTGAAGCTTTCTTT. It yields the protein CASSLYREDTEAFF.

This clonotype was counted many times. The chain uses TRBV2 and TRBJ2-7, with TRBD2 matching over 9 bases. Looked up from germline, CDR1 is SNHLY and CDR2 is FYNNEI. V dropped 4 bases and J dropped 8; count of bases not matched to a gene: 15. The CDR3 covers 16 residues. CDR3 region: CASSGLAEVTPTKQYV. In DNA, the CDR3 is TGTGCCAGCAGTGGACTAGCGGAAGTTACACCTACCAAGCAGTACGTC.

In this sample, this clonotype turned up many times. The J gene is TRBJ1-1, the V gene TRBV7-3; D might be TRBD1 (6 bases). This CDR3 comprises 17 residues. Per germline, CDR1 SGHTA and CDR2 FQGTGA. The germline V and J ends were trimmed by 5 bases and 1 base, with 20 bases remaining between them. The CDR3 region is CASSPTAPLGANTEAFF. CDR3 coding DNA: TGTGCCAGCAGCCCGACAGCCCCTTTGGGGGCGAACACTGAAGCTTTCTTT.

This clonotype was seen at least ten times. The chain carries TRBV27 and TRBJ2-1; D unresolved. Germline CDR1 reads MNHEY; CDR2 reads SMNVEV (reference sequence). The CDR3 has 13 amino acids. V was shortened by 0 bases and J by 4 bases, with 4 bases between the two germline ends. Here the CDR3 DNA reads TGTGCCAGCAGTTTATCTAATTACAATGAGCAGTTCTTC. Translated: CASSLSNYNEQFF.

This clonotype was seen at least ten times. The rearrangement uses TRBV18 and TRBJ2-1, with D possibly matching TRBD2 (6 bases). The CDR3 totals 13 residues. The V and J ends lost 3 bases and 9 bases respectively, with 12 bases between them. The germline V gene encodes CDR1 KGHSH and CDR2 LQKENI. The CDR3 sequence is CASSPGLLFEQFF. CDR3 nucleotides: TGTGCCAGCTCACCGGGACTCCTATTTGAGCAGTTCTTC.

This clonotype appeared a few times. The rearrangement joins TRBV13 to TRBJ1-1; 7 bases are shared with TRBD1. The ends lost 5 bases at V and 3 bases at J; junction bases unmatched: 6. Germline lookup yields CDR1 PRHDT and CDR2 FYEKMQ (reference sequence). This CDR3 is built from 14 residues. Here the CDR3 reads CASSPRGGYTEAFF. The CDR3 bases are TGTGCCAGCAGCCCCAGGGGGGGGTACACTGAAGCTTTCTTT.

This clonotype was seen repeatedly, ten times or more. The gene calls are TRBV7-3 and TRBJ2-2, with TRBD1 identical over 8 bases. The CDR3 spans 15 residues. CDR1 is SGHTA, CDR2 FQGTGA, per germline. V gave up 6 bases and J gave up 1 base; unmatched junction bases: 4. The CDR3 loop is CASSTGTGNTGELFF. CDR3 coding DNA: TGTGCCAGCAGTACCGGGACAGGGAACACCGGGGAGCTGTTTTTT.

There are many counts of this clonotype. This sequence joins TRBV30 and TRBJ2-5; D is unclear. V lost 0 bases, J lost 1 base, and 9 bases lay in between. The CDR3 length is 14 residues. Germline V CDR1 and CDR2: GTSNPN, SVGIG (reference sequence). The CDR3 is CAWSVPRLQETQYF. The CDR3 DNA is TGTGCCTGGAGTGTTCCCAGGCTCCAAGAGACCCAGTACTTC.

This clonotype showed up many times. The V call is TRBV20-1, the J call TRBJ2-1, with TRBD2 matching 9 bases. V lost 0 bases to trimming and J lost 6 bases; unmatched junction nucleotides: 9. CDR3 length equals 16 residues. Germline V gives CDR1 DFQATT, CDR2 SNEGSKA (reference sequence). CDR3 sequence: CSARDQPGLAGNEQFF. CDR3 nucleotide sequence: TGCAGTGCTAGAGATCAGCCGGGACTAGCAGGCAATGAGCAGTTCTTC.

This clonotype was observed a handful of times. The junction and the germline gene differ at one end; a read error may be behind it. The chain employs TRBV7-9 and TRBJ2-5, with D perhaps matching TRBD1 (6 bases). The CDR3 contains 13 residues. Germline lookup yields CDR1 SEHNR and CDR2 FQNEAQ (reference sequence). CDR3: CASSLGGQEAQYF. For the CDR3, the DNA is TGTGCCAGCAGCTTAGGGGGACAAGAGGCCCAGTACTTC. Full variable domain (remainder filled in from reference TRBV7-9 and TRBJ2-5): DTGVSQNPRHKITKRGQNVTFRCDPISEHNRLYWYRQTLGQGPEFLTYFQNEAQLEKSRLLSDRFSAERPKGSFSTLEIQRTEQGDSAMYLCASSLGGQEAQYFGPGTRLLVL.